This section outlines one T cell receptor beta chain sequence together with its context. Its antigen is unknown. Per-base quality was not reported, and no clone a single base away is much larger than it. This entry is derived from a study of T cells in tumors and immune-related adverse events listed by TCRdb under 2021. The immunoSEQ assay was used to amplify and sequence the TCR beta locus, producing bulk TCR Vbeta CDR3 data. As for how the authors treated the data: Non-productive CDR3s, sequences shorter than 7 amino acids, and those not starting with C or ending with F/W were excluded. Analysis was restricted to specimens with at least 1000 reads, and each clonotype was defined at the amino acid level. Clonality was computed as 1 minus Pielou's evenness. To equalize library sizes, abundance-weighted random subsampling with replacement was performed 100 times so that 95% confidence intervals could be reported. Repertoire overlap was quantified using the Morisita overlap index, and the top 40 clones per specimen were examined for overlap with the irAE. The source is immuneACCESS, and TCRdb retained only in-frame sequences with V and J called. Part of the clones is not carried over; for the studies checked, unresolved V genes explain less than half of this, and the remainder is unexplained. Clonal size and the V and J genes are those of that table, whereas D and trimming came from the DNA. This sample has about 22,000 clones in its table, and around 90% of those were observed once. The ten largest make up approximately 1.5% of the sample.

V is pared back by 2 bases and J by 5 bases, with 13 bases lying between the germline termini. From a lookup of the germline V gene, CDR1 and CDR2 are SGHTA and FQGNSA. The cysteine opens and the phenylalanine closes a CDR3 of 14 amino acids. The only DNA kept is the CDR3, 42 bases in frame from the first base. The sample's treatment or condition, from its label and the paper: nivolumab (PD-1 blockade) given before sampling. The DNeasy Blood and Tissue Kit was used to extract DNA from formalin-fixed paraffin-embedded specimens. The sequencing used lymph node tissue, collected from a patient treated with anti-PD-1 therapy. The rearranged segments are TRBV7-2 and TRBJ2-7, with no confident D gene call. This receptor was taken from a female donor with metastatic renal cell carcinoma. The bases read TGTGCCAGCAGCTTAAGGCTAGGAATAGACGAGCAGTACTTC. Translated, it reads CASSLRLGIDEQYF.